This TCR beta chain came from a study of T cell responses to AZD1222 COVID-19 vaccine (dated by TCRdb to about 2021). For the study in its entirety: TCR sequencing covered about 230 trial participants: 200 to 220 given two doses of AZD1222 and 26 given two doses of MenACWY control vaccine. Enrollment into the trials was organized by age into subgroups of 18-55, 56-69 and 70-plus years, and those subgroups contained roughly 150, 30 and 60 TCR-sequenced participants, respectively.

The CDR3 regions of human TCRbeta chains were analyzed by immunosequencing. In the authors' own workflow: Repertoire TCRs were matched against a reference library of SARS-CoV-2-specific TCRs generated with the MIRA antigen-specificity platform. Breadth was defined as the fraction of unique TCRs that were SARS-CoV-2-associated. Depth was defined as the fraction of total T cells that were SARS-CoV-2-associated. Using the MIRA data, every spike-specific TCR was mapped to the spike region that the TCR reacted to and assigned to either a CD4 or a CD8 class. Log10-transformed breadth and depth values were compared by one-way ANOVA with Sidak's multiple comparisons tests. TCRdb holds this immuneACCESS table with in-frame rearrangements only. Some clones are missing; in checked studies, unresolved V genes explain under half, and the rest has no known cause. The D gene and trimming were derived from the DNA, and the V and J assignments and clone size from that table. Present in this sample are around 160,000 clones, around 92% of which were seen just once. Jointly, the top ten make up around 1% of the sample.

General findings and caveats noted by the study authors: Reportedly, almost half of the unique spike-specific TCRs recognized epitopes lying outside the regions that are mutated in the B.1.351 and B.1.1.7 variants. The vaccine-associated CD4 TCRs covered the entire spike protein, and the dominant responses fell in regions 160-218 and 743-854. Conclusions about previously exposed vaccinees were limited because only a handful of AZD1222 recipients were SARS-CoV-2 seropositive at baseline. In the small 56-69-year group, the increase in depth fell short of significance, most likely because of low power. Participants were mostly white British and included more females than males, and it was suggested by the authors that clonal diversity may have been underestimated. Because no day 14 peak-response samples were available, the repertoires could be characterized only after the peak T cell response. Spike-specific TCR breadth and depth rose significantly after two AZD1222 doses compared with day 0 and with MenACWY recipients.

As to this clone: Its antigen has not been determined. There are no base qualities to consult, and no much larger clone falls within one base.

Reading the germline V gene gives CDR1 SGHVS and CDR2 FNYEAQ. Taken from cysteine to phenylalanine, the CDR3 has 16 residues. Left in the record is the CDR3 DNA by itself, 48 bases read in frame from the first base. Trimming removed 2 bases from V and 0 bases from J; the gene matches leave 4 bases unexplained. The time point label, read with the paper, signifies: about 28 days (+/-7) after the second vaccine dose. AZD1222 recipients given second doses at about 4 weeks or at about 12 weeks were pooled, since spike-specific TCR depth and breadth were not found to differ between the two schedules. The vaccinee samples were drawn from two UK trials, COV001 and COV002, one of which was a single-blind randomized controlled phase 2/3 trial testing AZD1222 (ChAdOx1 nCoV-19) in healthy adults. For TCRbeta chain sequencing, PBMC samples were collected from trial participants at day 0 and at day 28 after the second dose.

The sequence came from an adult who received the AZD1222 COVID-19 vaccine. The chain is assembled from TRBV7-6 and TRBJ2-7, and 10 junction bases match TRBD2. The source was peripheral blood, collected 28 days after the second AZD1222 dose. The CDR3 is CASSLILAGDSYEQYF. The DNA sequence is TGTGCCAGCAGCTTAATTCTAGCGGGGGACTCCTACGAGCAGTACTTC.